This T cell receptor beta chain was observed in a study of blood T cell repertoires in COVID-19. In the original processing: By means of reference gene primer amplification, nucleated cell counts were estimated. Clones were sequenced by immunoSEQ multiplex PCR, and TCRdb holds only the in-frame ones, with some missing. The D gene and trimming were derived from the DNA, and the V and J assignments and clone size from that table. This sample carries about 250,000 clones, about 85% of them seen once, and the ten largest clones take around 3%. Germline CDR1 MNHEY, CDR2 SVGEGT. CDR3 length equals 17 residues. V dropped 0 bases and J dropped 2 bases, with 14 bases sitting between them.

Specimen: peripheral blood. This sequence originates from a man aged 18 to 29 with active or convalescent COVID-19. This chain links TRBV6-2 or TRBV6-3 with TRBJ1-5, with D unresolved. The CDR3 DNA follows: TGTGCCAGCAGTTACTCCGTTGGAGGTGGGGGCAATCAGCCCCAGCATTTT. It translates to CASSYSVGGGGNQPQHF.